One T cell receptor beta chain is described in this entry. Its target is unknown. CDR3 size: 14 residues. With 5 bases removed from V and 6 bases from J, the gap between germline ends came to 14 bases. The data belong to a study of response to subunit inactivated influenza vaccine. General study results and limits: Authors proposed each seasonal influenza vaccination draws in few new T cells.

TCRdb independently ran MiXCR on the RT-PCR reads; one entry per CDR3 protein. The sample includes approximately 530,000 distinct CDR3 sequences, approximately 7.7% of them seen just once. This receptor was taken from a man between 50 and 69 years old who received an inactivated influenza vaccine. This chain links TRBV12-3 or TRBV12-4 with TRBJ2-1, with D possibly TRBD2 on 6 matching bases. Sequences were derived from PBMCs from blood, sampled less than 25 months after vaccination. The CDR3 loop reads CASSPLEGPNEQFF. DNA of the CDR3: TGTGCCAGCAGTCCTTTGGAGGGCCCCAATGAGCAGTTCTTC.